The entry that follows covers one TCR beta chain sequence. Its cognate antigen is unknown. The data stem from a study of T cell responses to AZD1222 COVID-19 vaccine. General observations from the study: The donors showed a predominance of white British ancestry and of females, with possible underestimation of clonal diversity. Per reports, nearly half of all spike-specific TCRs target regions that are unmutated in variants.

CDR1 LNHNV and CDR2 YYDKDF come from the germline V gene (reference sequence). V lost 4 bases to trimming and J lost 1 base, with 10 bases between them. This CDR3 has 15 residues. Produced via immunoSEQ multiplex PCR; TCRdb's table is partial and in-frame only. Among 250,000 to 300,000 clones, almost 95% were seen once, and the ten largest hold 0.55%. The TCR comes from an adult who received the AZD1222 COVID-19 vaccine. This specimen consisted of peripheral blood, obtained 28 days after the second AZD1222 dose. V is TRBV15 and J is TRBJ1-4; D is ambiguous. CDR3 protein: CATSKLRGTNEKLFF. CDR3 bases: TGTGCCACCAGCAAGTTGCGGGGAACTAATGAAAAACTGTTTTTT.